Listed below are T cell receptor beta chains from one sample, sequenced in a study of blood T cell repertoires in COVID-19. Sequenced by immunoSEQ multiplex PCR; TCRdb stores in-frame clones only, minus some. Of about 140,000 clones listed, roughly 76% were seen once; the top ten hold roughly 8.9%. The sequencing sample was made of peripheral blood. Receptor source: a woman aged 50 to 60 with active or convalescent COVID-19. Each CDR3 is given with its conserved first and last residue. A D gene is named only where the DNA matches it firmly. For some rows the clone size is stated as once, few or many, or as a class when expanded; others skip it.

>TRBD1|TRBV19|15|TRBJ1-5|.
TGTGCCAGTACCGTCGCCGGACAGGGGCATCAGCCCCAGCATTTT
CASTVAGQGHQPQHF
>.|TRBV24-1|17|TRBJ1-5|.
TGTGCCACCAGTGATCCCCTTGGGCAGGGGTCAAGCCAGCCCCAGCATTTT
CATSDPLGQGSSQPQHF
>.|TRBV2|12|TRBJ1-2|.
TGTGCCAGCAGTGAACAGAACTATGGCTACACCTTC
CASSEQNYGYTF
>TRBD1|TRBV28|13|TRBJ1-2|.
TGTGCCAGCAGTCCGGGACAGGTCTATGGCTACACCTTC
CASSPGQVYGYTF
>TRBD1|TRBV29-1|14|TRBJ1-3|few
TGCAGCGTTGTCCCGGGACAGGGAGGAAACACCATATATTTT
CSVVPGQGGNTIYF
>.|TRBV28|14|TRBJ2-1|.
TGTGCCAGCAGCAGATCCGCCACCTACAATGAGCAGTTCTTC
CASSRSATYNEQFF
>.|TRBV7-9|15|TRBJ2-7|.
TGTGCCAGCAGCCCACGGGACAAGCTACTACCCGAGCAGTACTTC
CASSPRDKLLPEQYF
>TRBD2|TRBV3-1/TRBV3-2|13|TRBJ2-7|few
TGTGCCAGTTCGCCTAGCGGAACCTACGAGCAGTACTTC
CASSPSGTYEQYF
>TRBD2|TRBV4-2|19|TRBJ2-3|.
TGTGCCAGCAGCCAAGAGATGTGGAGCGGGGGGGCCCAATTAGATACGCAGTATTTT
CASSQEMWSGGAQLDTQYF
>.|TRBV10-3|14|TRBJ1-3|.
TGTGCCACCTCGTGGGGGGGCACGGGAAACACCATATATTTT
CATSWGGTGNTIYF
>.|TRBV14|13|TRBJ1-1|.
TGTGCCAGCAGCCAGCAGGTTTACACTGAAGCTTTCTTT
CASSQQVYTEAFF
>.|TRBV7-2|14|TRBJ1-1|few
TGTGCCAGCAGCTCTAAGGGGTTCTCGGCTGAAGCTTTCTTT
CASSSKGFSAEAFF
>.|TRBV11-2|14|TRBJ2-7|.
TGTGCCAGCAGCTTTGGGGGGGCTGTCTACGAGCAGTACTTC
CASSFGGAVYEQYF
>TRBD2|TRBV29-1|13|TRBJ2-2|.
TGCAGCGTTATTCTAGCGGGGACCGGGGAGCTGTTTTTT
CSVILAGTGELFF
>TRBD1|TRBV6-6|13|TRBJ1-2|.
TGTGCCAGCAGTTCCACAGGGGCCGGAGGCTACACCTTC
CASSSTGAGGYTF
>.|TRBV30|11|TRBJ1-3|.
TGTGCCTGGAGTGTACAGAACACCATATATTTT
CAWSVQNTIYF
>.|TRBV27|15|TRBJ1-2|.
TGTGCCAGCAGTCCGTCCTTGTACGGGAACTATGGCTACACCTTC
CASSPSLYGNYGYTF
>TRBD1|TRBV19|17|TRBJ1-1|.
TGTGCCAGTAGTATAAAGGGACAGGGGGTCATGAACACTGAAGCTTTCTTT
CASSIKGQGVMNTEAFF
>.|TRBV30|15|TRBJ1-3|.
TGTGCCTGGAGTGGAGGGTCCGCCTCTGGAAACACCATATATTTT
CAWSGGSASGNTIYF
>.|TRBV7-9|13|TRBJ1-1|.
TGTGCCAGCAGCTTAGTTGGGGGGGAGCAAGCTTTCTTT
CASSLVGGEQAFF
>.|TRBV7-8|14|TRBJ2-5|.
TGTGCCAGCAGCCCCCGGGGGACTCAAGAGACCCAGTACTTC
CASSPRGTQETQYF
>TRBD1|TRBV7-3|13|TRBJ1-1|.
TGTGCCAGCAGCTCCGGACAGGGCAATGGAGCTTTCTTT
CASSSGQGNGAFF
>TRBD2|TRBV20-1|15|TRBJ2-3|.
TGCAGTGCTAGTGGGCTAGCGGGGGCCACAGATACGCAGTATTTT
CSASGLAGATDTQYF
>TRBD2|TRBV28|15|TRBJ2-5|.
TGTGCCAGCAGTACGGCGGCGGGAGGGAGAGAGACCCAGTACTTC
CASSTAAGGRETQYF
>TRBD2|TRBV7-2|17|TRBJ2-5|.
TGTGCCAGCAGCTGGAGGACTAGCGGGGGGGGGCGAGAGACCCAGTACTTC
CASSWRTSGGGRETQYF
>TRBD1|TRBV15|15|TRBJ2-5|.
TGTGCCACCAGCAGAGGCGGGACAGGGGCAGAGACCCAGTACTTC
CATSRGGTGAETQYF
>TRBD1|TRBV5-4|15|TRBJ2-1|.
TGTGCCAGCAGCCTACCGGGACAGAGCCACAATGAGCAGTTCTTC
CASSLPGQSHNEQFF
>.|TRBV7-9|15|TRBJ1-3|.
TGTGCCAGCAGCTCATCAGGTGTCTCTGGAAACACCATATATTTT
CASSSSGVSGNTIYF
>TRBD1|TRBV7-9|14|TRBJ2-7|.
TGTGCCAGCAGCTTAGGCGGACAGGCCTACGAGCAGTACTTC
CASSLGGQAYEQYF
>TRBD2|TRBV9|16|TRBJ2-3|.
TGTGCCAGCAGCGTGACTAGCGGGGGGCCCACAGATACGCAGTATTTT
CASSVTSGGPTDTQYF
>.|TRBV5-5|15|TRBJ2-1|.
TGTGCCAGCAGTTCCGCAGGGGACTCCTACAATGAGCAGTTCTTC
CASSSAGDSYNEQFF
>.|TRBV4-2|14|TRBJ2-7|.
TGTGCCAGCAGCACGGACTCGGTTGGATACGAGCAGTACTTC
CASSTDSVGYEQYF
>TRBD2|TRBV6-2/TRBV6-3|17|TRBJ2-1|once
TGTGCCAGCAGCTCCCGGGGACTAGCGGGAAAGTCGGATGAGCAGTTCTTC
CASSSRGLAGKSDEQFF
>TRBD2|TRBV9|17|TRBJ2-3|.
TGTGCCAGCAGCGTAGCTGGGGGACTAGCGGGAAAAGATACGCAGTATTTT
CASSVAGGLAGKDTQYF
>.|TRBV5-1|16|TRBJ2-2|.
TGCGCCAGCAGTCCTCCTGGGGGACTCGCCACCGGGGAGCTGTTTTTT
CASSPPGGLATGELFF
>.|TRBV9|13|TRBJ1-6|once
TGTGCCAGCAGCTACGGGGGTAATTCACCCCTCCACTTT
CASSYGGNSPLHF
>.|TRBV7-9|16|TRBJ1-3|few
TGTGCCAGCAGCTTAACCGGGTTGGAGACTGGAAACACCATATATTTT
CASSLTGLETGNTIYF
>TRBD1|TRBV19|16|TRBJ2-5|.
TGTGCCAGTAGTATAACTCCAGGGGGACGCCAAGAGACCCAGTACTTC
CASSITPGGRQETQYF
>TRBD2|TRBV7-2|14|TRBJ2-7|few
TGTGCCAGCAGCCTGGGACTACGTTCCTACGAGCAGTACTTC
CASSLGLRSYEQYF
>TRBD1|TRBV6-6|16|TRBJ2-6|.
TGTGCCAGCAGTTACGAGGGGGCGGCTGGGGCCAACGTCCTGACTTTC
CASSYEGAAGANVLTF
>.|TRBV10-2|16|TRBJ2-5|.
TGCGCCAGCAGTGAGTCGGATTACAGGGTGATGGAGACCCAGTACTTC
CASSESDYRVMETQYF
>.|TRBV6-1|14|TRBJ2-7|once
TGTGCCAGCAGTGAAGGAGGTGGCTTACCTTGGCAGTACTTC
CASSEGGGLPWQYF
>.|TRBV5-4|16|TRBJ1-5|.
TGTGCCAGCAGCTTGGTAGGCAGGGGAGTCGATCAGCCCCAGCATTTT
CASSLVGRGVDQPQHF
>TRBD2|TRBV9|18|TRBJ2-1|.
TGTGCCAGCAGCCCTAGAGATAGCGGGAGGTTTTGGTACAATGAGCAGTTCTTC
CASSPRDSGRFWYNEQFF
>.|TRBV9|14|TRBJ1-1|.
TGTGCCAGCAGCGTAGATCAAGGGGACACTGAAGCTTTCTTT
CASSVDQGDTEAFF
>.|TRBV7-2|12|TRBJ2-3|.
TGTGCCAGCAGCCCCGTAACAGATACGCAGTATTTT
CASSPVTDTQYF
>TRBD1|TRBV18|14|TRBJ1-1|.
TGTGCCAGCTCACCAGGACAGGGGAATACTGAAGCTTTCTTT
CASSPGQGNTEAFF
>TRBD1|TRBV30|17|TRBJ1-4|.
TGTGCCTGGACTAGCTCGGGACAGGGGGCAACTAATGAAAAACTGTTTTTT
CAWTSSGQGATNEKLFF
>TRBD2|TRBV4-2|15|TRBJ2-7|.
TGTGCCAGCAGCCAAGTCCTAGCGGGAGTAGGTGAGCAGTACTTC
CASSQVLAGVGEQYF